The present T cell receptor beta chain was sequenced within a study of tumor-infiltrating lymphocytes in localized non-small cell lung cancer. Repertoires were generated with immunoSEQ multiplex PCR, while TCRdb's copy carries only in-frame clones and drops some. The sample has some 10,000 clones; around three fifths are singletons. Trimming took 5 bases from V and 4 from J; bases not matched to a gene: 6. Germline loops: CDR1 MNHEY, CDR2 SVGAGI. The CDR3 totals 15 residues. Broader study findings: Technical variation could not be separated from intratumor heterogeneity here.

About this clone itself: The antigen is unknown.

The sample consisted of uninvolved lung tissue not adjacent to the tumor. The TCR originated in a human donor with non-small cell lung cancer. The chain combines TRBV6-5 with TRBJ1-5; TRBD1 matches at 9 bases. The CDR3 is CASSQDRGKNQPQHF. Here the CDR3 DNA reads TGTGCCAGCAGTCAAGACAGGGGGAAAAATCAGCCCCAGCATTTT.